These T cell receptor beta chains were read from a single sample in a study of blood T cells in healthy people across ages. In TCRdb, the 5' RACE reads were re-called with MiXCR into one record per CDR3 protein. The sample holds around 1.7 million distinct CDR3 sequences; 28% are singletons and the top ten take roughly 8.2%. The sample consisted of blood. Source of these receptors: a woman aged 30 to 39 in good health. Each CDR3 is given with its conserved first and last residue. A D gene is named only where the DNA matches it firmly. Where a row states a size, it is once, few, many or the class of an expanded clone; other rows omit it.

d_call j_call v_call clone_size cdr3_nt cdr3_aa
- TRBJ2-7 TRBV13 few TGTGCCAGCAGCTTGGGCCGGCTCCAGGACTACGAGCAGTACTTC CASSLGRLQDYEQYF
TRBD1 TRBJ2-7 TRBV28 few TGTGCCAGCAGCGCAGGGGGCTCCCTTTACGAGCAGTACTTC CASSAGGSLYEQYF
- TRBJ1-1 TRBV29-1 - TGCAGCACCCTACCTTCAGGGTACACTGAAGCTTTCTTT CSTLPSGYTEAFF
- TRBJ2-6 TRBV7-2 - TGTGCCAGCAGCGCCGGCCTTGGCCTAAGCGATGGGGCCAACGTCCTGACTTTC CASSAGLGLSDGANVLTF
TRBD1 TRBJ2-7 TRBV2 - TGTACCAGCCTCCGGGACAGGGATATGGACGAGCAGTACTTC CTSLRDRDMDEQYF
TRBD2 TRBJ2-4 TRBV2 - TGTGCCAGCAGTGAAGTGCTAGCGGGAGTTGCCAAAAACATTCAGTACTTC CASSEVLAGVAKNIQYF
- TRBJ2-1 TRBV20-1 - TGCAGTGTTATAGAAATCGGGACGCAGAACAATGAGCGGTTCTTC CSVIEIGTQNNERFF
TRBD2 TRBJ2-1 TRBV20-1 few TGCAGTGCGCCTCGCGCTAGCGGATACAATGAGCAGTTCTTC CSAPRASGYNEQFF
TRBD2 TRBJ2-1 TRBV7-2 - TGTGCCAGCCTAAAGACTAGCGGGAGCGGTGAGCAGTTCTTC CASLKTSGSGEQFF
TRBD1 TRBJ1-1 TRBV7-3 - TGTGCCAGCAGCTGGGACAGCGGAGAGAACACTGAAGCTTTCTTT CASSWDSGENTEAFF
TRBD2 TRBJ2-5 TRBV5-1 few TGCGTCAGCACCCGGGGGGACTATCCCCAAGAGACCCAGTACTTC CVSTRGDYPQETQYF
TRBD2 TRBJ2-1 TRBV20-1 few TGCAGTGCTAAAGTGAGCGGGAGGGCCATCAATGAGCAGTTCTTC CSAKVSGRAINEQFF
- TRBJ2-2 TRBV20-1 few TGCAGTGCTGGGATGGCGAACACCGGGGAGCTGTTTTTT CSAGMANTGELFF
TRBD2 TRBJ2-7 TRBV7-8 - TGTGCCAGCAGCTTAGTGGGGACTAGCGTAACCTACGAGCAGTACTTC CASSLVGTSVTYEQYF
- TRBJ1-2 TRBV4-3 many TGCGCCAGCAGCGCCTCGAGGGGGGACTATGGCTACACCTTC CASSASRGDYGYTF
- TRBJ2-3 TRBV10-1 - TGCGCCAGCAGTGTGGCTAGCGAGGGTGGAACAGATACGCAGTATTTT CASSVASEGGTDTQYF
- TRBJ1-2 TRBV7-9 - TGTGCCAGCGGCTTACGGACAGAAGACTATGGCTACACCTTC CASGLRTEDYGYTF
- TRBJ2-7 TRBV28 - TGTGCCAGCAGGACACCGGGATCACGATACGAGCAGTACTTC CASRTPGSRYEQYF
TRBD2 TRBJ2-3 TRBV7-2 once TGTGCCAGCAACTTAGCACCGGGACTAGGGTACTTTACCTTCACAGATACGCAGTATTTT CASNLAPGLGYFTFTDTQYF
- TRBJ1-1 TRBV5-1 - TGCGCCAGCAGCTTGCGGGGTTCGGGAACTGAAGCTTTCTTT CASSLRGSGTEAFF
- TRBJ2-4 TRBV6-2/TRBV6-3 - TGTGCCAGCGAAGAACCCCTTAACATTCAGGGCATTCAGTACTTC CASEEPLNIQGIQYF
- TRBJ2-5 TRBV12-3/TRBV12-4 - TGTGCCGGCAGTAAAGGAGAGACCCAGTACTTC CAGSKGETQYF
- TRBJ2-7 TRBV7-9 many TGTGCCAGCAGCTTAGGTTTAGGTTGGACCTACGAGCAGTACTTC CASSLGLGWTYEQYF
TRBD1 TRBJ2-7 TRBV9 many TGTGCCAGCAGCGCCGAACCGGGACAGGGACCCTACGAGCAGTACTTC CASSAEPGQGPYEQYF
TRBD1 TRBJ1-5 TRBV29-1 - TGCAGCGTTGAGGGCACGGGGCAGGGGGATCAGCCCCAGCATTTT CSVEGTGQGDQPQHF
TRBD1 TRBJ2-6 TRBV27 - TGTGCCAGCATGTCCTGGGACAGGGTTTTTGGAGGGGCCAACGTCCTGACTTTC CASMSWDRVFGGANVLTF
- TRBJ2-5 TRBV3-1 few TGTGCCAGCAGCTTAGAGCGGGACAACCAAGAGACCCAGTACTTC CASSLERDNQETQYF
- TRBJ2-5 TRBV6-6 - TGTGCCAGCAGCTTAAAGTTGGGGTTTGAGGAGACCCAGTACTTC CASSLKLGFEETQYF
TRBD1 TRBJ2-7 TRBV3-1 - TGTGCCAGCAGCCAAGGGGACCGGGACAGGGGCCACGAGCAGTACTTC CASSQGDRDRGHEQYF
- TRBJ1-2 TRBV5-1 many TGCGCCAGCAGCCCTGACGAGGGTAGCCGCGGCTACACCTTC CASSPDEGSRGYTF
- TRBJ2-1 TRBV24-1 - TGTGCCACCAGTGATTATCTTGAGCAGTTCTTC CATSDYLEQFF
TRBD2 TRBJ2-1 TRBV7-3 many TGTGCCAGCAGCTCCACCGGGGGGGCGCACAATGAGCAGTTCTTC CASSSTGGAHNEQFF
TRBD1 TRBJ1-5 TRBV12-3/TRBV12-4 - TGTGCCAGCACCCCCTCGGACAGGGCTAATCAGCCCCAGCATTTT CASTPSDRANQPQHF
TRBD1 TRBJ1-2 TRBV12-3/TRBV12-4 - TGTGCCAGCAGGGGACAGCAAACAGACGGCTATGGCTACACCTTC CASRGQQTDGYGYTF
- TRBJ1-6 TRBV6-6 - TGTGCCAGCAGTTACTCCCCCCAATCACCCCACCACTTT CASSYSPQSPHHF
- TRBJ2-5 TRBV5-6 few TGTGCCAGCAGCTTGGAAGTGGGAGGTGGGGAGACCCAGTACTTC CASSLEVGGGETQYF
TRBD2 TRBJ2-4 TRBV20-1 many TGCAGTGCTAGAGACCCAGCGGGGGGGAAAAACATTCAGTACTTC CSARDPAGGKNIQYF
- TRBJ2-1 TRBV4-1 many TGCGCCAGCAGCCAAGGGCTAGGGGGGATTACAGTCGATGAGCAGTTCTTC CASSQGLGGITVDEQFF
- TRBJ1-2 TRBV6-2/TRBV6-3 - TGTGCCAGCCAAAAACCGTCAGGAGAGAGTGGCTACACCTTC CASQKPSGESGYTF
- TRBJ2-1 TRBV24-1 - TGTGCCACCAGTGACCCGGGACGGGGAAACAATGAGCAGTTCTTC CATSDPGRGNNEQFF
TRBD2 TRBJ2-1 TRBV14 - TGTGCCAGCAGCCAACTAGCGGAGGACCCCCACAATGAGCAGTTCTTC CASSQLAEDPHNEQFF
- TRBJ2-2 TRBV5-1 - TGCGCCAGCAGCTTTAGATCGAACACCGGGGAGCTGTTTTTT CASSFRSNTGELFF
- TRBJ2-7 TRBV7-6 - TGTGCCAGCGCCTCGCAGGTATCCTACAATGAGCAGTACTTC CASASQVSYNEQYF
TRBD1 TRBJ2-7 TRBV5-1 many TGCGCCAGCAAAGGTTCCGACAGGGTCTACGAGCAGTACTTC CASKGSDRVYEQYF